This TCR beta chain was documented in a study of cytotoxic CD8 clonotypes in ibrutinib-treated CLL. There are a few counts of this clone. Its antigen remains unknown. General study findings and limits: Public clonotypes proved infrequent, and on treatment they shrank or remained steady.

Investigators sought sequencing depths of between 1 in 200,000 and 1 in 1 million T cells. Produced via immunoSEQ multiplex PCR; TCRdb's table is partial and in-frame only. The data hold nearly 300,000 clones, with 70% to 80% observed a single time. Sequencing used PBMCs, obtained at disease progression, from a patient treated with ibrutinib. This receptor was obtained from a human donor with chronic lymphocytic leukemia.

The CDR3 protein is CASRITSGSYEQYF. Written as DNA, the CDR3 is TGTGCCAGCCGAATTACTAGCGGGAGTTACGAGCAGTACTTC. V usage is TRBV27 and J usage is TRBJ2-7, with 11 bases fitting TRBD2. The CDR3 is 14 amino acids. The trim removed 8 bases at V and 4 bases at J, leaving 7 bases unmatched. The germline CDR1 and CDR2 sequences are MNHEY and SMNVEV (reference sequence).